The entry below gives a single T cell receptor beta chain sequence along with its context. This sample was included in a study of cytomegalovirus exposure and HLA in healthy donors. Study as a whole: A subsequent analysis reported that the approximately 120 validation repertoires were produced on the same platform that had also been used for the approximately 710 first-cohort repertoires.

Measured with immunoSEQ multiplex PCR; TCRdb has only the in-frame clones, and not every one. Of about 120,000 clones in the sample, 85% to 90% were seen once. The germline CDR1 and CDR2 sequences are SGDLS and YYNGEE. With 3 bases removed from V and 2 bases from J, the gap between germline ends came to 14 bases. The CDR3 length is 15 residues. The genes are TRBV9 and TRBJ1-1; no reliable D call. Sequenced material: PBMCs. The TCR was taken from a woman younger than 30 in good health and CMV-seropositive. The CDR3 is CASSAHWAVNTEAFF. CDR3 in DNA: TGTGCCAGCAGCGCCCATTGGGCAGTTAACACTGAAGCTTTCTTT.